Following are 22 T cell receptor beta chains from one sample sequenced in a study of post-analysis software for immune sequencing data. Study outcomes and limitations: In patients, roughly 5 TRBV segments were more frequent than in controls, with TRBV5-6, TRBV5-1 and TRBV20-1 among them.

Sequencing libraries made from TCR beta cDNA carried unique molecular identifiers. TCRdb reanalysed the PCR reads using MiXCR and keeps one entry per CDR3 protein. The table has roughly 670,000 distinct CDR3 sequences, around 60% seen once; the top ten hold 11%. These receptors lack a known antigen. The sequencing sample was made of blood. Source of these receptors: a girl aged 2-9 years with multiple sclerosis.

The chain couples TRBV10-3 to TRBJ2-5; D not certain. The end of the DNA fits TRBJ2-7 better, so the J call may be wrong. CDR3 length equals 13 residues. Per the germline V gene, CDR1 is ENHRY and CDR2 is SYGVKD. The CDR3: CAISDDTTHEQYF. The CDR3 DNA sequence: TGTGCCATCAGTGATGACACCACCCACGAGCAGTACTTC.

The chain employs TRBV7-9 and TRBJ1-6; D is unresolved. The V end lost 5 bases, the J end lost 7 bases, and 12 bases lay between the germline ends. Germline V gene lookup returns CDR1 SEHNR and CDR2 FQNEAQ (reference sequence). The CDR3 spans 14 residues. Here the CDR3 reads CASSGQSTNSPLHF. CDR3 nucleotide sequence: TGTGCCAGCAGCGGTCAGTCCACGAATTCACCCCTCCACTTT.

Regarding this clonotype: One end of the junction fails to match germline, which may point to a read error. The V gene is TRBV5-1, the J gene TRBJ2-1; 7 bases match TRBD2. CDR3 size: 11 residues. Germline CDR1 is SGHRS and CDR2 is YFSETQ. CDR3 nucleotide sequence: TGCGCCAGCAGCTTGGGAGCGGGGCAGTCCTTC. Amino acid sequence: CASSLGAGQSF.

This clonotype was seen only a few times. V gene TRBV20-1 combines with J gene TRBJ2-3; no firm D call. Germline CDR1 DFQATT, CDR2 SNEGSKA (reference sequence). V was clipped by 2 bases and J by 5 bases, with 11 bases between them. The CDR3 spans 13 residues. As DNA, the CDR3 is TGCAGTGCTAGATCCAGGCTCTTAGATACGCAGTATTTT. Its translation: CSARSRLLDTQYF.

This clonotype was observed once. The chain is built from TRBV7-2 and TRBJ2-1, with 7 bases aligning to TRBD1. V was clipped by 3 bases and J by 5 bases; unmatched bases: 10. Germline V gene data show CDR1 as SGHTA and CDR2 as FQGNSA. The CDR3 sequence is 16 residues long. The chain's CDR3 is CASSFTVRGSDNEQFF. Here the CDR3 DNA reads TGTGCCAGCAGCTTCACGGTCAGGGGGTCCGACAATGAGCAGTTCTTC.

This clonotype was seen just once. The chain links TRBV20-1 to TRBJ2-7; the D gene could be TRBD1 or TRBD2 (5 bases each). Trimming removed 3 bases from V and 0 bases from J, with 12 bases in between. The V gene's germline CDR1 is DFQATT and CDR2 SNEGSKA (reference sequence). This CDR3 has 14 residues. In nucleotides, the CDR3 is TGCAGTGCTAGTGGGGGACCGCACTCCTACGAGCAGTACTTC. Protein sequence: CSASGGPHSYEQYF.

A few counts support this clonotype. The CDR3 loop reads CASSLGTADFNEQFF. CDR3 coding DNA: TGTGCCAGCAGCTTAGGGACAGCCGACTTCAATGAGCAGTTCTTC. The chain carries TRBV7-9 and TRBJ2-1; a possible D gene is TRBD1 (6 bases). CDR3 size: 15 residues. Per germline, CDR1 SEHNR and CDR2 FQNEAQ (reference sequence). Trimming shortened V by 1 base and J by 6 bases, and 13 bases separated the two germline ends.

The chain is built from TRBV11-2 and TRBJ2-4; D is uncertain. Germline V gene sequence: CDR1 SGHAT, CDR2 FQNNGV. This CDR3 is 13 amino acids long. The V and J ends lost 1 base and 9 bases respectively, with 10 bases between them. In nucleotides, the CDR3 is TGTGCCAGCAGCTTAGGAGGTCTCGGCATTCAGTACTTC. This gives the protein CASSLGGLGIQYF.

This chain's CDR3 is CSAPPMPAFF. CDR3 nucleotide sequence: TGCAGTGCTCCACCTATGCCGGCTTTCTTT. The chain joins TRBV20-1 to TRBJ1-1; D not certain. The V and J ends lost 5 bases and 11 bases respectively, with 12 bases between them. Germline CDR1 is DFQATT and CDR2 is SNEGSKA (reference sequence). The CDR3 is 10 amino acids.

The chain carries TRBV19 and TRBJ1-2, with D unresolved. V was shortened by 0 bases and J by 8 bases, with 13 bases between the two germline ends. From germline, CDR1 is LNHDA and CDR2 SQIVND (reference sequence). There are 14 residues in the CDR3. In DNA, the CDR3 is TGTGCCAGTAGTATAGATACAGCGCTCGTGGGCTACACCTTC. Its translation: CASSIDTALVGYTF.

This chain joins TRBV5-8 and TRBJ2-1; D remains ambiguous. The germline V and J ends were trimmed by 0 bases and 8 bases, with 12 bases remaining between them. The germline V gene has CDR1 SGHTS and CDR2 YDEGEE. The CDR3 extends over 14 amino acids. Here the CDR3 reads CASSLAALSHEQFF. CDR3 nucleotides: TGTGCCAGCAGCTTGGCAGCCCTATCCCATGAGCAGTTCTTC.

The V call is TRBV5-1, the J call TRBJ2-5, with D unresolved. Germline V gene data show CDR1 as SGHRS and CDR2 as YFSETQ. The CDR3 runs 14 residues. V lost 3 bases, J lost 5 bases, and 14 bases lay in between. The CDR3 bases are TGCGCCAGCAGCTACGGTAGACTTAGGGAGACCCAGTACTTC. Translating gives CASSYGRLRETQYF.

V and J are TRBV5-6 and TRBJ1-1, with D perhaps TRBD1 (6 bases). Trimming stripped 0 bases from V and 5 bases from J, with 14 bases between. Per the germline V gene, CDR1 is SGHDT and CDR2 is YYEEEE. The CDR3 loop spans 15 amino acids. The CDR3, as DNA: TGTGCCAGCAGCTTGGCGCGGGGGGCGAGGACTGAAGCTTTCTTT. Translating it yields CASSLARGARTEAFF.

In this sample, this clonotype turned up a few times. The rearrangement uses TRBV7-9 and TRBJ1-2; perhaps TRBD1 as D (5 bases). Germline V gives CDR1 SEHNR, CDR2 FQNEAQ (reference sequence). V was shortened by 2 bases and J by 6 bases, with 16 bases between the two germline ends. This CDR3 is 15 amino acids long. The CDR3 here is CASSLSRVELDGYTF. The DNA for the CDR3 is TGTGCCAGCAGCTTATCCAGGGTGGAGTTGGATGGCTACACCTTC.

This clonotype was picked up a small number of times. This sequence joins TRBV18 and TRBJ1-4; D is possibly TRBD1 (5 bases). The V gene lost 5 bases and the J gene lost 0 bases, with 13 bases spanning the gap. This CDR3 has 16 residues. Germline loops: CDR1 KGHSH, CDR2 LQKENI. As DNA, the CDR3 is TGTGCCAGCTCAAGCCGGGACCTTGCAACTAATGAAAAACTGTTTTTT. It encodes CASSSRDLATNEKLFF.

This sequence joins TRBV24-1 and TRBJ2-3; maybe TRBD2 (5 bases). Germline CDR1 KGHDR, CDR2 SFDVKD. The CDR3 extends over 15 amino acids. V was shortened by 5 bases and J by 3 bases, with 14 bases between the two germline ends. The CDR3 DNA is TGTGCCACCAGTGTGTCCGGGAAAGGGACAGATACGCAGTATTTT. Its protein product is CATSVSGKGTDTQYF.

This chain uses TRBV14 with TRBJ2-1, with D unclear. Germline V gene data show CDR1 as SGHDN and CDR2 as FVKESK. CDR3 length: 15 residues. V lost 2 bases to trimming and J lost 3 bases, with 11 bases between them. CDR3 in DNA: TGTGCCAGCAGCCAACCCTCCCCGAACTACAATGAGCAGTTCTTC. Amino acids: CASSQPSPNYNEQFF.

This clonotype was recorded a few times. DNA of the CDR3: TGTGCCATCAGTGAGGGGACAGTCACGAGGGAGTATTTT. Protein product: CAISEGTVTREYF. The rearrangement uses TRBV10-3 and TRBJ2-3, with 7 bases identical to TRBD1. The trim removed 2 bases at V and 13 bases at J, leaving 9 bases unmatched. The CDR3 covers 13 residues. Germline V CDR1 and CDR2: ENHRY, SYGVKD.

The chain combines TRBV9 with TRBJ2-6, with 9 bases that match TRBD2. V lost 0 bases to trimming and J lost 0 bases; unmatched junction nucleotides: 4. Germline V gene data show CDR1 as SGDLS and CDR2 as YYNGEE. The CDR3 totals 18 residues. The CDR3 loop reads CASSVDGGRASGANVLTF. CDR3 coding DNA: TGTGCCAGCAGCGTAGACGGCGGGAGGGCCTCTGGGGCCAACGTCCTGACTTTC. The full variable domain, its missing parts supplied by reference TRBV9 and TRBJ2-6, is DSGVTQTPKHLITATGQRVTLRCSPRSGDLSVYWYQQSLDQGLQFLIQYYNGEERAKGNILERFSAQQFPDLHSELNLSSLELGDSALYFCASSVDGGRASGANVLTFGAGSRLTVL.

This CDR3 is CASSRSVGTDTQYF. For the CDR3, the DNA is TGTGCCAGCAGCCGGTCAGTGGGCACAGATACGCAGTATTTT. The V and J genes are TRBV7-2 and TRBJ2-3; D unclear. V lost 5 bases and J lost 1, with 10 bases in between. This CDR3 is 14 amino acids long. The germline CDR1 and CDR2 sequences are SGHTA and FQGNSA.

V and J are TRBV4-1 and TRBJ2-1; 12 positions match TRBD2. Trimming at V came to 0 bases and at J to 5 bases, leaving 11 bases not matched to a gene. The CDR3 length is 19 residues. The germline CDR1 and CDR2 sequences are MGHRA and YSYEKL. CDR3 DNA sequence: TGCGCCAGCAGCCAAGACCGGCTAGCGGGAGGGTACGCCGACAATGAGCAGTTCTTC. Its protein is CASSQDRLAGGYADNEQFF.

The gene calls are TRBV20-1 and TRBJ2-7; D is possibly TRBD2 (5 bases). CDR1 DFQATT and CDR2 SNEGSKA come from the germline V gene (reference sequence). The CDR3 totals 16 residues. The germline V and J ends were trimmed by 1 base and 4 bases, with 20 bases remaining between them. CDR3 nucleotide sequence: TGCAGTGCTAGAGTGGAAAGCGGCCTAGGACTTTACGAGCAGTACTTC. Translation: CSARVESGLGLYEQYF.